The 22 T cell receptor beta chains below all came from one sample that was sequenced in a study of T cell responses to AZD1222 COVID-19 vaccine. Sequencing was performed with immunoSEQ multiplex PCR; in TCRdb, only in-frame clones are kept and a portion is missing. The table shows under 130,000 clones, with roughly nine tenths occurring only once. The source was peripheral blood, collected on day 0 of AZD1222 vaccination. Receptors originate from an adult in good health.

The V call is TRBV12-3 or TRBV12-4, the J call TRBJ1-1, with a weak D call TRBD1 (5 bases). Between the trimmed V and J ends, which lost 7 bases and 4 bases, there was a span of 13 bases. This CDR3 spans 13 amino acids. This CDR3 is CASTLMGGTEAFF. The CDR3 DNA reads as TGTGCCAGCACCCTAATGGGGGGCACTGAAGCTTTCTTT.

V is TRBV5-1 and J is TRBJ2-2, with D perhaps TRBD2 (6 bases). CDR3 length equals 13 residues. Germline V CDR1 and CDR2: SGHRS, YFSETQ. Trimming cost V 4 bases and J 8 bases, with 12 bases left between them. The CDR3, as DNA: TGCGCCAGCAGCGAGAGGGAGGTTGGGGAGCTGTTTTTT. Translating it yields CASSEREVGELFF.

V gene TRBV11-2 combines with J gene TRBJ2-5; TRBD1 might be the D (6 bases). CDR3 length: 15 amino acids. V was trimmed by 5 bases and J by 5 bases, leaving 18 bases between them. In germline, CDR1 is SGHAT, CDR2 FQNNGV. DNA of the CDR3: TGTGCCAGCAGCCTCGGGACATCCACAGGGGAGACCCAGTACTTC. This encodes CASSLGTSTGETQYF. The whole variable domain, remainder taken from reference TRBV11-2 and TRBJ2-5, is EAGVAQSPRYKIIEKRQSVAFWCNPISGHATLYWYQQILGQGPKLLIQFQNNGVVDDSQLPKDRFSAERLKGVDSTLKIQPAKLEDSAVYLCASSLGTSTGETQYFGPGTRLLVL.

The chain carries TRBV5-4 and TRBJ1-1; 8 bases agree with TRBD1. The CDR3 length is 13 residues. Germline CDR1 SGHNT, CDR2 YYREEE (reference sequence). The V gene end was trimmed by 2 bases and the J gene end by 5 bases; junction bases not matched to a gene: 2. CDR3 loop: CASSFDRGTEAFF. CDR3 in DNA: TGTGCCAGCAGCTTCGACAGGGGAACTGAAGCTTTCTTT.

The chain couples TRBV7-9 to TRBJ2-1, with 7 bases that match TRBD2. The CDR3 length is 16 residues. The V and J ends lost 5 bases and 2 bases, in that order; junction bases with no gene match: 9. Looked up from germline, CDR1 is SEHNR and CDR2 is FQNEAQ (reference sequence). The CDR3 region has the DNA TGTGCCAGCAGCCCCCCCGGGACTAAAACCTACAATGAGCAGTTCTTC. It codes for CASSPPGTKTYNEQFF.

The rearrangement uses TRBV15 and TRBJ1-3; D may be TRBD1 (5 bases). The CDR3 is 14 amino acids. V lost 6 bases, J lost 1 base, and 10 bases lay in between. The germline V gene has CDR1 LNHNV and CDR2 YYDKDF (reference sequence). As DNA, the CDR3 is TGTGCCACCAGTCGAGGGGAATCTGGAAACACCATATATTTT. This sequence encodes CATSRGESGNTIYF.

In DNA, the CDR3 is TGTGCCAGCAAGGACGGGAGGTCCACCGGGGAGCTGTTTTTT. Amino acid sequence: CASKDGRSTGELFF. The chain is built from TRBV6-5 and TRBJ2-2; 7 bases agree with TRBD2. Germline V gives CDR1 MNHEY, CDR2 SVGAGI. V was clipped by 7 bases and J by 4 bases; unmatched bases: 6. The CDR3 sequence is 14 residues long.

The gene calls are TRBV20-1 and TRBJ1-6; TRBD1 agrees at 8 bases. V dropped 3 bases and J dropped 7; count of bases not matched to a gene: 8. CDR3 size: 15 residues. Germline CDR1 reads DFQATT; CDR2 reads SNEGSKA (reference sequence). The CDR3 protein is CSASDPGGRNSPLHF. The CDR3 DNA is TGCAGTGCTAGTGATCCAGGGGGCAGAAATTCACCCCTCCACTTT.

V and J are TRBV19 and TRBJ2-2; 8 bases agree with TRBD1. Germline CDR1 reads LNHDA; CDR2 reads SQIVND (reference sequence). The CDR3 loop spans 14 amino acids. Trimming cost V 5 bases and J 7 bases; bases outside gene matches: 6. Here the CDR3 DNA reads TGTGCCAGTAGTCGGCAGGGGGCATACGGGGAGCTGTTTTTT. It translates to CASSRQGAYGELFF.

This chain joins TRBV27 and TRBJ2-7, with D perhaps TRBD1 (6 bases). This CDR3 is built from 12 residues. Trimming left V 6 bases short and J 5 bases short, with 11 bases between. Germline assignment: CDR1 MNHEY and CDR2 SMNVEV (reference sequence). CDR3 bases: TGTGCCAGCAGCGATACAGGGAACGAGCAGTACTTC. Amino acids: CASSDTGNEQYF.

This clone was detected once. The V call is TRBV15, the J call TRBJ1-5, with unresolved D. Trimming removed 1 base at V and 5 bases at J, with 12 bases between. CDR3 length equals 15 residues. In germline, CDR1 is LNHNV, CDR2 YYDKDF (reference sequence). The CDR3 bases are TGTGCCACCAGCAGAGTAATACTGGTCGATCAGCCCCAGCATTTT. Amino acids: CATSRVILVDQPQHF.

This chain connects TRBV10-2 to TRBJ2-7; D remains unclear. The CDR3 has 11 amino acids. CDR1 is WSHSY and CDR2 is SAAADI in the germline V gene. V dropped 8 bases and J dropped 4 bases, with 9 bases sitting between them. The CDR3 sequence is CASWGGYEQYF. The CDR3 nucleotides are TGCGCCAGCTGGGGTGGATACGAGCAGTACTTC.

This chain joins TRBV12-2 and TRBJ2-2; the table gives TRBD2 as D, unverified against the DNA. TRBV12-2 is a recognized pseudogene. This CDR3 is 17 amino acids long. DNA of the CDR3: TGTGCAAGTCGCTTAGGATCCGGGACTAGCGTTTCTGGGGAGCTGTTTTTT. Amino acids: CASRLGSGTSVSGELFF.

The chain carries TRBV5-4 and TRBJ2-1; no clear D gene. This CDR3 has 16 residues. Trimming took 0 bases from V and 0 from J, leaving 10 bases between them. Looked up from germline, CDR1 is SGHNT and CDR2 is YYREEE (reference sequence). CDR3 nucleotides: TGTGCCAGCAGCTTGGATGTGGGTAGCTCCTACAATGAGCAGTTCTTC. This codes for CASSLDVGSSYNEQFF.

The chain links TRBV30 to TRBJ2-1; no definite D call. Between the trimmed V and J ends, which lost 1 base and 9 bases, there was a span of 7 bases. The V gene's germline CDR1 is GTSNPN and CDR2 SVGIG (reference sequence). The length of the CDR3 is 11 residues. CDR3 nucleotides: TGTGCCTGGAGTGCCACAAGTGAGCAGTTCTTC. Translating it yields CAWSATSEQFF.

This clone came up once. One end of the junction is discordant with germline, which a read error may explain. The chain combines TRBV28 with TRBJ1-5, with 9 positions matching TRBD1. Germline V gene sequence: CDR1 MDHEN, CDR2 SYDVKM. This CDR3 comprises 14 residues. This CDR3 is CASSLGQGNRPQHF. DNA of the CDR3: TGTGCCAGCAGTTTGGGACAGGGAAATCGGCCCCAGCATTTT. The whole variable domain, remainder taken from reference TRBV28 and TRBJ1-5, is DVKVTQSSRYLVKRTGEKVFLECVQDMDHENMFWYRQDPGLGLRLIYFSYDVKMKEKGDIPEGYSVSREKKERFSLILESASTNQTSMYLCASSLGQGNRPQHFGDGTRLSIL.

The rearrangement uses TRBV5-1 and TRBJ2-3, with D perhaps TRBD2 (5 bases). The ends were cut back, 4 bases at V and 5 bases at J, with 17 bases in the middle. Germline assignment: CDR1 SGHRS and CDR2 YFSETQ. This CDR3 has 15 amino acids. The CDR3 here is CASSLGELSGDTQYF. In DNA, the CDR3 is TGCGCCAGCAGCCTTGGGGAGCTATCAGGAGATACGCAGTATTTT.

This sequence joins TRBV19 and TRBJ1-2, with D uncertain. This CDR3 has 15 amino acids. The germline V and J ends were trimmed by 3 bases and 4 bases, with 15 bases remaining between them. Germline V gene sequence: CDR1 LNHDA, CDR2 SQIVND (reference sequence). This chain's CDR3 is CASSIGAAGGYGYTF. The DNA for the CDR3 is TGTGCCAGTAGTATCGGTGCCGCGGGCGGCTATGGCTACACCTTC. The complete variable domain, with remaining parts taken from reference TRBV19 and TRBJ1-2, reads DGGITQSPKYLFRKEGQNVTLSCEQNLNHDAMYWYRQDPGQGLRLIYYSQIVNDFQKGDIAEGYSVSREKKESFPLTVTSAQKNPTAFYLCASSIGAAGGYGYTFGSGTRLTVV.

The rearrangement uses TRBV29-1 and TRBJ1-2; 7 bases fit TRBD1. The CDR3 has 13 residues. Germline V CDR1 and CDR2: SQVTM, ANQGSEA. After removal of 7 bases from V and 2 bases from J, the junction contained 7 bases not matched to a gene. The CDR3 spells CSATGTDNYGYTF. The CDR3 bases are TGCAGCGCCACCGGGACAGACAACTATGGCTACACCTTC.

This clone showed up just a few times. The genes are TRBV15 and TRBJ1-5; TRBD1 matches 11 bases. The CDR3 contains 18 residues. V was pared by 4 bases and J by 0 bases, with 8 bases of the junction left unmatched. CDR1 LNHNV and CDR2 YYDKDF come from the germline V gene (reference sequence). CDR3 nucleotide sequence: TGTGCCACCAGCACTGGCCGGGACAGGGGGAGTAGCAATCAGCCCCAGCATTTT. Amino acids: CATSTGRDRGSSNQPQHF. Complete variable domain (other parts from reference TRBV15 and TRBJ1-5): DAMVIQNPRYQVTQFGKPVTLSCSQTLNHNVMYWYQQKSSQAPKLLFHYYDKDFNNEADTPDNFQSRRPNTSFCFLDIRSPGLGDTAMYLCATSTGRDRGSSNQPQHFGDGTRLSIL.

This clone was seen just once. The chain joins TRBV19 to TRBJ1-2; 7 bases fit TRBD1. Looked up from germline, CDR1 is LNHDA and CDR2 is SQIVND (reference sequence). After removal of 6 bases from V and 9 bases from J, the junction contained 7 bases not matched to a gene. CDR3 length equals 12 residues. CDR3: CASSLDRDRYTF. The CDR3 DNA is TGTGCCAGTAGCCTCGACAGGGATCGCTACACCTTC.

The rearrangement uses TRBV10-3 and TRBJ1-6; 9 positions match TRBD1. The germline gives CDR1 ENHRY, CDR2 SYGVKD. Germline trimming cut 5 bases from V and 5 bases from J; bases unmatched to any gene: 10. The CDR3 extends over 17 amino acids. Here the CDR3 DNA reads TGTGCCATCAGTCGCCCCCCGGGACAGGGTGATAATTCACCCCTCCACTTT. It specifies CAISRPPGQGDNSPLHF.